The rows below give T cell receptor beta chains drawn from one sample of a study of blood T cell repertoires in COVID-19. Sequencing used immunoSEQ multiplex PCR; TCRdb keeps in-frame clones, though not all of them. The sample gives about 260,000 clones, around 90% of which show up once; approximately 2.9% is in the top ten. The specimen was PBMCs or T cells enriched from blood (not recorded which). The receptors derive from a man between 40 and 49 years old who had been exposed to COVID-19. Both conserved end residues are part of each CDR3. A D gene is named only where the DNA matches it firmly. Expanded clones are given a class, and other clones once, few, many or no size at all.

D gene,V gene,clone size,CDR3 length,J gene,CDR3 DNA,CDR3 protein
.,TRBV27,.,15,TRBJ2-7,TGTGCCAGCAGCTACTTCGTGGGGCCATCCTACGAGCAGTACTTC,CASSYFVGPSYEQYF
.,TRBV30,.,12,TRBJ1-2,TGTGCCTGGTATCCAGGGGTGGATGGCTACACCTTC,CAWYPGVDGYTF
.,TRBV27,.,16,TRBJ2-5,TGTGCCAGCAGTTTATCGTATGCGGGTGTACAAGAGACCCAGTACTTC,CASSLSYAGVQETQYF
TRBD1,TRBV3-1/TRBV3-2,.,17,TRBJ1-2,TGTGCCAGCAGCCGATCACTCGGGACAGGGGGGGACTATGGCTACACCTTC,CASSRSLGTGGDYGYTF
TRBD2,TRBV5-6,.,17,TRBJ2-1,TGTGCCAGCAGCCAACTAGCGGGAGTCTCCGACTACAATGAGCAGTTCTTC,CASSQLAGVSDYNEQFF
.,TRBV24-1,.,16,TRBJ1-5,TGTCCCCAGGACCGACCGGACTTTTTTGGCAATCAGCCCCAGCATTTT,CPQDRPDFFGNQPQHF
.,TRBV5-6,.,12,TRBJ2-7,TGTGCCAGCGGACTCGGAGTTAACGAGCAGTACTTC,CASGLGVNEQYF
.,TRBV5-1,many,16,TRBJ2-3,TGCGCCAGCAGCTTGGAACAGGCGGTCCGCACAGATACGCAGTATTTT,CASSLEQAVRTDTQYF
TRBD1,TRBV9,.,15,TRBJ1-5,TGTGCCAGCAGCGTAGGGACAGGGCCAGGACTGCCCCAGCATTTT,CASSVGTGPGLPQHF
TRBD2,TRBV11-2,.,17,TRBJ2-1,TGTGCCAGCAGCTTAGCGTACAGCGGGAGTTTGTACAATGAGCAGTTCTTC,CASSLAYSGSLYNEQFF
TRBD2,TRBV6-1,few,17,TRBJ2-3,TGTGCCAGCAGTGGGTGGACTAGCGGGAGTGTAACAGATACGCAGTATTTT,CASSGWTSGSVTDTQYF
.,TRBV28,.,14,TRBJ1-2,TGTGCCAGCAGTTTAGCGGGCACCAACTATGGCTACACCTTC,CASSLAGTNYGYTF
.,TRBV3-1/TRBV3-2,.,12,TRBJ1-3,TGTGCCACTAAGAACAGGGGAAACACCATATATTTT,CATKNRGNTIYF
.,TRBV2,.,13,TRBJ2-7,TGTGCCAGCAAGGTGATCGGGGCCTACGAGCAGTACTTC,CASKVIGAYEQYF
.,TRBV4-1,once,16,TRBJ1-2,TGCGCCAGCAGCCAAGATAGAGGGGGGGGGCTCTATGGCTACACCTTC,CASSQDRGGGLYGYTF
.,TRBV28,.,15,TRBJ1-5,TGTGCCAGCAACACCGGGGGGGGGAGGAATCAGCCCCAGCATTTT,CASNTGGGRNQPQHF
.,TRBV5-4,.,12,TRBJ1-2,TGTGCCAGCAGCATTCAGGGCTACGGCTACACCTTC,CASSIQGYGYTF
TRBD2,TRBV27,.,18,TRBJ2-1,TGTGCCAGCAGGAACTTCCTTAAGAGGGAGGGCCCCTACAATGAGCAGTTCTTC,CASRNFLKREGPYNEQFF
.,TRBV3-1/TRBV3-2,.,15,TRBJ2-3,TGTGCCAGCAGCCAAGCGGACAGCAGCACAGATACGCAGTATTTT,CASSQADSSTDTQYF
TRBD1,TRBV19,.,13,TRBJ1-1,TGTGCCGCAACCGGGACAGGGAACACTGAAGCTTTCTTT,CAATGTGNTEAFF
TRBD1,TRBV19,.,16,TRBJ1-1,TGTGCCAGTAAAGCAGGGACAGTGTACCTGAACACTGAAGCTTTCTTT,CASKAGTVYLNTEAFF
.,TRBV5-6,.,13,TRBJ2-4,TGTGCCAGCAGCATCCAACAGGGAAACATTCAGTACTTC,CASSIQQGNIQYF
TRBD1,TRBV7-8,.,15,TRBJ2-7,TGTGCCAGCAGCTTAACAGGGGGCGCAAATAACGAGCAGTACTTC,CASSLTGGANNEQYF
TRBD1,TRBV5-1,.,13,TRBJ1-1,TGCGCCAGCCGCTACACAGGGGACACTGAAGCTTTCTTT,CASRYTGDTEAFF
.,TRBV5-1,.,16,TRBJ1-5,TGCGCCAGCAGCTTGGCCCCAGTCTTTGGCAATCAGCCCCAGCATTTT,CASSLAPVFGNQPQHF
.,TRBV5-6,.,13,TRBJ2-7,TGTGCCAGCAGGGCGGGCAGGGGGGACGAGCAGTACTTC,CASRAGRGDEQYF
TRBD1,TRBV13,.,17,TRBJ2-7,TGTGCCAGCAGCTCTGGGCCGGGACAGGGGACCTCCTACGAGCAGTACTTC,CASSSGPGQGTSYEQYF